This record concerns one T cell receptor beta chain sequence. Its antigen is not known. This specimen belongs to a study of T-cell reconstitution after alpha-beta-depleted transplantation in children. Trimming stripped 4 bases from V and 5 bases from J, with 17 bases between. This CDR3 has 15 residues. Germline V gene data show CDR1 as KGHSH and CDR2 as LQKENI. Construction of the TCRbeta library involved unique molecular identifiers. TCRdb re-analysed the PCR reads in MiXCR, keeping a single row per CDR3 protein. The repertoire holds about 980,000 distinct CDR3 sequences, with 25% to 30% as singletons. Study-wide findings and caveats: By about two months after transplant, alpha-beta T cells reportedly arose from several hundred graft clones that had expanded. After one year, T-cell counts and TCRbeta diversity mostly came from new T cells.

This chain joins TRBV18 and TRBJ2-5; D may be TRBD1 or TRBD2 (5 bases each). The sequences come from PBMCs, mostly from graft donor cells, collected 360 days after TCRalphabeta/CD19-depleted stem cell transplant. This receptor was identified in a boy in the first two years of life who had a stem cell transplant for SCID, so the T cells may come from the graft donor. The CDR3 sequence: CASSRLGDEGETQYF. CDR3 DNA: TGTGCCAGCTCACGCCTAGGCGACGAGGGGGAGACCCAGTACTTC. The complete variable domain, with remaining parts taken from reference TRBV18 and TRBJ2-5, reads NAGVMQNPRHLVRRRGQEARLRCSPMKGHSHVYWYRQLPEEGLKFMVYLQKENIIDESGMPKERFSAEFPKEGPSILRIQQVVRGDSAAYFCASSRLGDEGETQYFGPGTRLLVL.